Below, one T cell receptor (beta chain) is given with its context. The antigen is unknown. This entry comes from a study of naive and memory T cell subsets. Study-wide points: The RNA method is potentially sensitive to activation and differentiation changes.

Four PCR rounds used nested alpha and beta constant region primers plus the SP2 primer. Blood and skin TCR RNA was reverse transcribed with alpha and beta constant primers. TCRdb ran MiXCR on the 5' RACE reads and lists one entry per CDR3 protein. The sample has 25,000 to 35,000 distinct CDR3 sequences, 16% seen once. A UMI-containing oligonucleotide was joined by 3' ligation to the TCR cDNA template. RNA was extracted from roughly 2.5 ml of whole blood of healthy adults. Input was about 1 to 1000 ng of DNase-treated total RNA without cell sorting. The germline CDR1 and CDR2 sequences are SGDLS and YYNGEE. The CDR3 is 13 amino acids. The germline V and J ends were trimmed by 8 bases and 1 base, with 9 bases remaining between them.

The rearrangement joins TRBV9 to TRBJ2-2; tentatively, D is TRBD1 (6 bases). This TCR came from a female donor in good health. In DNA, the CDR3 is TGTGCCAGTCAACAGGGGAACACCGGGGAGCTGTTTTTT. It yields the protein CASQQGNTGELFF.